This TCR beta chain derives from a study of T cell repertoires in cytomegalovirus infection. Study information: Shared public TCR beta signatures pointed to both CMV infection and a matching HLA type.

One entry per CDR3 protein, called by TCRdb with MiXCR from the reads. The sample records about 230,000 distinct CDR3 sequences, 22% being singletons. CDR3 length: 15 residues. V lost 5 bases to trimming and J lost 0 bases, with 11 bases between them. Germline CDR1 reads SGHAT; CDR2 reads FQDESV (reference sequence). The chain has TRBV11-1 and TRBJ2-1; D is unclear. This receptor was obtained from a human donor in good health (CMV status not recorded). Some clones in this sample may be carry-over from other donors' samples. Sequences were obtained from CD8+ T cells from PBMCs. DNA for the CDR3: TGTGCCAGCAGCCCAAATGATCACTCCTACAATGAGCAGTTCTTC. As protein: CASSPNDHSYNEQFF.